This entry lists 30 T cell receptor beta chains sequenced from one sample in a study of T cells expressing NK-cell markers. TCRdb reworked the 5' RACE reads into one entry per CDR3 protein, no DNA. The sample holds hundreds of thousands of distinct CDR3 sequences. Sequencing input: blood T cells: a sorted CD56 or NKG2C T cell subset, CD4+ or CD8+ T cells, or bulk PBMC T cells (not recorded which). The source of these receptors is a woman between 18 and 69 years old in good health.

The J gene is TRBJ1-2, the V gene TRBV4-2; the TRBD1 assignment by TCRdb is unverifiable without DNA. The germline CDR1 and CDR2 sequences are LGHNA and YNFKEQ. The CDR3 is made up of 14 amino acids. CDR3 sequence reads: CASSQDASGIGYTF.

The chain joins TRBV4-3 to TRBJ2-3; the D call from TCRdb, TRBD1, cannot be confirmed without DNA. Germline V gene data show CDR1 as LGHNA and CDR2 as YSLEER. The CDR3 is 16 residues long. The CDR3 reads CASSQDWGEGTDTQYF.

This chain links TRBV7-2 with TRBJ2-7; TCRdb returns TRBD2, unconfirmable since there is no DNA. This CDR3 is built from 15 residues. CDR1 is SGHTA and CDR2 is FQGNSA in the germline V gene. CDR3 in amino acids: CASSRSGTSGYEQYF.

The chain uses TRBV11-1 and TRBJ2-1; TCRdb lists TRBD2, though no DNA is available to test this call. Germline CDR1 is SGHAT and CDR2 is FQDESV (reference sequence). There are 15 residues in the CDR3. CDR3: CASDRAGVLSDEQFF.

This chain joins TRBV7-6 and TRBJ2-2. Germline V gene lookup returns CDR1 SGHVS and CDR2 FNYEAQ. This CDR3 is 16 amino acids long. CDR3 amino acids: CASSQSAAVNTGELFF. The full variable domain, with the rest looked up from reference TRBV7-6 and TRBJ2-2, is GAGVSQSPRYKVTKRGQDVALRCDPISGHVSLYWYRQALGQGPEFLTYFNYEAQQDKSGLPNDRFSAERPEGSISTLTIQRTEQRDSAMYRCASSQSAAVNTGELFFGEGSRLTVL.

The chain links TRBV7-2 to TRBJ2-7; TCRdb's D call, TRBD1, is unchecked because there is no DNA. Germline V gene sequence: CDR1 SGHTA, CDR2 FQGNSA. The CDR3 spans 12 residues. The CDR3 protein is CASSLTRDEQYF.

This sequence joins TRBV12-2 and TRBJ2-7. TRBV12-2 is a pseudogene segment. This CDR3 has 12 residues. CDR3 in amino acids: CASRLQNYEQYF.

The CDR3 here is CASSYPGGGRQETQYF. The V call is TRBV6-5, the J call TRBJ2-5; absent DNA, TCRdb's TRBD2 call cannot be checked. Germline V gene sequence: CDR1 MNHEY, CDR2 SVGAGI. The CDR3 runs 16 residues.

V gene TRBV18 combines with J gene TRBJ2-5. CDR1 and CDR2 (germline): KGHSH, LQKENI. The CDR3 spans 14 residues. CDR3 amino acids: CASSRSGSQETQYF.

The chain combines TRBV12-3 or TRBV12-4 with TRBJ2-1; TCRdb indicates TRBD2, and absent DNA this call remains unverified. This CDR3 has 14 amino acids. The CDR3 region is CASRRGLAPDEQFF.

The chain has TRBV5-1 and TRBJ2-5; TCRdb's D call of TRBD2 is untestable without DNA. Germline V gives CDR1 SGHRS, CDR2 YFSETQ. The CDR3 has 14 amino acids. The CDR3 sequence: CASSPGTSGETQYF.

The CDR3 here is CASSYGRGRKGDNNEQFF. This chain joins TRBV6-5 and TRBJ2-1; the D call from TCRdb, TRBD1, cannot be confirmed without DNA. The CDR3 loop spans 18 amino acids. Germline CDR1 reads MNHEY; CDR2 reads SVGAGI.

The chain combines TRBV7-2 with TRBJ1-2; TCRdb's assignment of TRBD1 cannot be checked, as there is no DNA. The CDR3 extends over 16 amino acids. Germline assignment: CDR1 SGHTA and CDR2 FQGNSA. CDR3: CASSLQGLEANYGYTF.

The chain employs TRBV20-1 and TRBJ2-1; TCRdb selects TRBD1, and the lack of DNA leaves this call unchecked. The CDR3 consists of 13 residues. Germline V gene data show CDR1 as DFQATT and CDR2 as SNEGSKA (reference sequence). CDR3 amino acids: CSAPDGPHNEQFF.

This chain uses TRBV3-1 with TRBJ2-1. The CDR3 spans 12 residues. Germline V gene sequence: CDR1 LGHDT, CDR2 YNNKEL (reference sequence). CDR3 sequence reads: CASSHSDSEQFF.

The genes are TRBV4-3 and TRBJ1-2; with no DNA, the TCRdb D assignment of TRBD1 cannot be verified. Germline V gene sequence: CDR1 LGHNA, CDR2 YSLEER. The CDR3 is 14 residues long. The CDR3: CASSGAGGDDGYTF.

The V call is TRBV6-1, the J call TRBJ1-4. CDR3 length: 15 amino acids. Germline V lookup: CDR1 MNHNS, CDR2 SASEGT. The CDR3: CASSTGYRTGEKLFF.

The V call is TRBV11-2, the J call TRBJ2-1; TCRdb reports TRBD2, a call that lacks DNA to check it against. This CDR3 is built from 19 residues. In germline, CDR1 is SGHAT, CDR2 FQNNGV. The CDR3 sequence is CASSPRGVGPTSSYNEQFF.

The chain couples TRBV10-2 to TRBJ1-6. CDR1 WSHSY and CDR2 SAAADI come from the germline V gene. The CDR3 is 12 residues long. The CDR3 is CASAWPGSPLHF.

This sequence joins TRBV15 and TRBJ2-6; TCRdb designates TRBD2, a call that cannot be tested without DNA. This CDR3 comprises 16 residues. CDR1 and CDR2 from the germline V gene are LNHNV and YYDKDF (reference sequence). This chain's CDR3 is CATSPSGGSGANVLTF.

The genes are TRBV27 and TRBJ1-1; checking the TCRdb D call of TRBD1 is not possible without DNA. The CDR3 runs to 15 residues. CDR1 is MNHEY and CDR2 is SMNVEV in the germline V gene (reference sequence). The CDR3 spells CASRRQSRANTEAFF.

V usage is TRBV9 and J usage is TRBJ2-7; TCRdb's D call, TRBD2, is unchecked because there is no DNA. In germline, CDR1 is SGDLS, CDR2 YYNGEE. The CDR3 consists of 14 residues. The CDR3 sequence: CASSPGGGFVEQYF.

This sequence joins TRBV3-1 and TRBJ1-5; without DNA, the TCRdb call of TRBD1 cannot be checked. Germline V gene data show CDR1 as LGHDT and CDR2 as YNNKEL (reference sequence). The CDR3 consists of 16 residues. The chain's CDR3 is CASSQGTGRREQPQHF.

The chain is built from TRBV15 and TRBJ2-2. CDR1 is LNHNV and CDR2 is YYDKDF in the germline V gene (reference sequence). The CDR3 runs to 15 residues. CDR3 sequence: CATRAAYSNTGELFF.

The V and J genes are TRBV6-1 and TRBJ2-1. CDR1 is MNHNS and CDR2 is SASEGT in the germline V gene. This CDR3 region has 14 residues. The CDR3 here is CASSRETTYNEQFF.

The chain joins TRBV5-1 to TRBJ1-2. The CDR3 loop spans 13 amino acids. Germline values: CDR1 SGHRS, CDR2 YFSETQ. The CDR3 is CASSIGQVYGYTF.

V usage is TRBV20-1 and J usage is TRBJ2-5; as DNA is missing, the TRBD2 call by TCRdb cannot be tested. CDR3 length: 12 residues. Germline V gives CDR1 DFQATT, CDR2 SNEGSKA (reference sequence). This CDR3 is CSASSVRETQYF.

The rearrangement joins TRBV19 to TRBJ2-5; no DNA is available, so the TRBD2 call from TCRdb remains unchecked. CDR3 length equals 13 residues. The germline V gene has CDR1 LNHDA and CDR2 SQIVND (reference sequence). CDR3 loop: CASRSGREETQYF.

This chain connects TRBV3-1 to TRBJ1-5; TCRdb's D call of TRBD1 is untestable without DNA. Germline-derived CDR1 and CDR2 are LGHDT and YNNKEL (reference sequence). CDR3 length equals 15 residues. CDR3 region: CASSQDPPPAQPQHF.

The CDR3 spells CASSYPGTSGSGEQYF. This chain uses TRBV3-1 with TRBJ2-7; the D call of TRBD2 rests on TCRdb alone, since no DNA is present to check it. The germline V gene has CDR1 LGHDT and CDR2 YNNKEL (reference sequence). The CDR3 contains 16 residues.